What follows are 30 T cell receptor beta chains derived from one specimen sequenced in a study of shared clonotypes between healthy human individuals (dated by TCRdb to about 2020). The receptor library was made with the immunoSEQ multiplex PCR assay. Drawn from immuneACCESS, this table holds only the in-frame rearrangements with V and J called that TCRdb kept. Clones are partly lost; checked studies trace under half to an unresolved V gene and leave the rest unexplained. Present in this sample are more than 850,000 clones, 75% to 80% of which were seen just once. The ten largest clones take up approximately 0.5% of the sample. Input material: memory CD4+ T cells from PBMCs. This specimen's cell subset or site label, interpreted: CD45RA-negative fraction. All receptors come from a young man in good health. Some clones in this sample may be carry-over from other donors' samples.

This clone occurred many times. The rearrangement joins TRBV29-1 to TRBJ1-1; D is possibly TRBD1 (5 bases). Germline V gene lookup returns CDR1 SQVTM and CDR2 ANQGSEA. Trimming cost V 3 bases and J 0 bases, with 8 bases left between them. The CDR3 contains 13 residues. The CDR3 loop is CSVDKDMNTEAFF. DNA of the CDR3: TGCAGCGTTGATAAGGACATGAACACTGAAGCTTTCTTT.

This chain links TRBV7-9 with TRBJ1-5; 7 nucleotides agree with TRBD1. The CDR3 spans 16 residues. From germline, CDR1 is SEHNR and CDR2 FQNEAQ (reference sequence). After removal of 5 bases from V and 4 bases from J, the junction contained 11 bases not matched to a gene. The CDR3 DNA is TGTGCCAGCAGCCCTGGGACAGCCGGAGGTAATCAGCCCCAGCATTTT. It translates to CASSPGTAGGNQPQHF.

The CDR3 region is CSAQVGQGAEDTQYF. The CDR3 nucleotides are TGCAGCGCCCAGGTTGGTCAGGGGGCTGAAGATACGCAGTATTTT. The V gene is TRBV29-1, the J gene TRBJ2-3, with TRBD1 matching over 8 bases. J was trimmed by 5 bases and V by 7 bases; bases with no gene match: 14. The CDR3 is 15 amino acids. Looked up from germline, CDR1 is SQVTM and CDR2 is ANQGSEA.

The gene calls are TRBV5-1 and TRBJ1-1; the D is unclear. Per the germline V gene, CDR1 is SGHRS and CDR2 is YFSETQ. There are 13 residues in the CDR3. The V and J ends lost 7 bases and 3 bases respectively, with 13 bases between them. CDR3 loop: CASSSFGYTEAFF. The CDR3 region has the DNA TGCGCCAGCTCATCGTTTGGTTACACTGAAGCTTTCTTT.

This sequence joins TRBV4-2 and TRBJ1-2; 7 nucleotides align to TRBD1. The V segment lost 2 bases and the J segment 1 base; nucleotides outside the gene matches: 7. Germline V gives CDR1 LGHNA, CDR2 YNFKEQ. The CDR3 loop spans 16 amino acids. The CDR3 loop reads CASSQYRGRLNYGYTF. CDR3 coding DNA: TGTGCCAGCAGCCAATACAGGGGTCGGCTTAACTATGGCTACACCTTC.

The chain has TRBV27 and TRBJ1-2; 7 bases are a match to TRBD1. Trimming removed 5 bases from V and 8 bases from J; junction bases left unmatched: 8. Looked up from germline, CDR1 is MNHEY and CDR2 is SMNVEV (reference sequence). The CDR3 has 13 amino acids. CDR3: CASSPSDRRGYTF. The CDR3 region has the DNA TGTGCCAGCAGTCCTTCGGACAGGAGGGGCTACACCTTC.

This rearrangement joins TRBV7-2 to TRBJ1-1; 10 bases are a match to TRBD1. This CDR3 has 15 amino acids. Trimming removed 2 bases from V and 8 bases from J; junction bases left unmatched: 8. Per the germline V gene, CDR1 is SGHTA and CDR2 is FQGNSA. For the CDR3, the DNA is TGTGCCAGCAGCTTATTATGGACAGGGGGGGGCGAAGCTTTCTTT. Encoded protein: CASSLLWTGGGEAFF.

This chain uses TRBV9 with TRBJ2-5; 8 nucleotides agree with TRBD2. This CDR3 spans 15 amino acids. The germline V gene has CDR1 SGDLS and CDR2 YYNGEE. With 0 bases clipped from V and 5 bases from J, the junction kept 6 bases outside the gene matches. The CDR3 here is CASSVEGLVGETQYF. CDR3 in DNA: TGTGCCAGCAGCGTAGAGGGACTAGTAGGTGAGACCCAGTACTTC.

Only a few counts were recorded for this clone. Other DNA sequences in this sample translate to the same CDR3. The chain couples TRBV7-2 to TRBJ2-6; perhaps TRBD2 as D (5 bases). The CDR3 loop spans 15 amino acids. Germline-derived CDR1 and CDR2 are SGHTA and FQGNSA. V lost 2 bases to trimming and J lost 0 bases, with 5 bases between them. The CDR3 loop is CASSLRGSGANVLTF. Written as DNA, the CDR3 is TGTGCCAGCAGCTTACGGGGCTCTGGGGCCAACGTCCTGACTTTC.

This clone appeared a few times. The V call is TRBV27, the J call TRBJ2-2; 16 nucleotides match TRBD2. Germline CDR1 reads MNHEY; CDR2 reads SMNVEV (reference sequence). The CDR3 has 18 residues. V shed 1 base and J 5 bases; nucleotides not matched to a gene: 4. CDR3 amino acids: CASSLYGTSGRGTGELFF. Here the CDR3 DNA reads TGTGCCAGCAGTTTATACGGGACTAGCGGGAGGGGAACCGGGGAGCTGTTTTTT.

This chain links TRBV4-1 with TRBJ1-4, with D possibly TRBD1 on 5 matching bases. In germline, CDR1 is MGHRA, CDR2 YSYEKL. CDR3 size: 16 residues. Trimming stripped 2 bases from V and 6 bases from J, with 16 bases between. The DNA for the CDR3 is TGCGCCAGCAGCCAACCCTGGGGGGTGGGGGATGAAAAACTGTTTTTT. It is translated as CASSQPWGVGDEKLFF.

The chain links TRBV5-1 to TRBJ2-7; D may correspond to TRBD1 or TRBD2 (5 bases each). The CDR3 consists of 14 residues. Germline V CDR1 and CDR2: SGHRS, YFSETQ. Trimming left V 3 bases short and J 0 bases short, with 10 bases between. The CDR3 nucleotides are TGCGCCAGCAGCTCCTGGGACGCCTCCTACGAGCAGTACTTC. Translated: CASSSWDASYEQYF.

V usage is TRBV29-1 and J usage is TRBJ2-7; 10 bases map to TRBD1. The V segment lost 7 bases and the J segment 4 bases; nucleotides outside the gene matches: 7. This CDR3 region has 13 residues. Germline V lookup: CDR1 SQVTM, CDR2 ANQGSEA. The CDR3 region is CSARQGAGYEQYF. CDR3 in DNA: TGCAGCGCACGACAGGGGGCGGGGTACGAGCAGTACTTC.

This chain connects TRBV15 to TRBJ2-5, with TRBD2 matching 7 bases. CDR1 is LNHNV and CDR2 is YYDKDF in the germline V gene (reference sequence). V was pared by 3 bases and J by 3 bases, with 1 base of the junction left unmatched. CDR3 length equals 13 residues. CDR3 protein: CATSRGGEETQYF. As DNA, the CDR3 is TGTGCCACCAGCAGGGGGGGGGAAGAGACCCAGTACTTC.

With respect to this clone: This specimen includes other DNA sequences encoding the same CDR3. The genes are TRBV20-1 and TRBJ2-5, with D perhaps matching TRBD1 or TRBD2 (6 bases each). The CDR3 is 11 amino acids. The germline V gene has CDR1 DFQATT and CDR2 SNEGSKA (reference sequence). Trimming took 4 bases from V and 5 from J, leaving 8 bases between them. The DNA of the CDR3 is TGCAGTGCTATAGGGGGGGAGACCCAGTACTTC. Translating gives CSAIGGETQYF.

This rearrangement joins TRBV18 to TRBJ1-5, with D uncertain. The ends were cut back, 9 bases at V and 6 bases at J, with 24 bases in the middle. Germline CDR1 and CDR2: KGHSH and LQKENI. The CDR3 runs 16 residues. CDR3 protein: CARPPVYPYPRQPQHF. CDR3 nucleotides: TGTGCCAGACCGCCCGTTTACCCCTACCCCCGTCAGCCCCAGCATTTT.

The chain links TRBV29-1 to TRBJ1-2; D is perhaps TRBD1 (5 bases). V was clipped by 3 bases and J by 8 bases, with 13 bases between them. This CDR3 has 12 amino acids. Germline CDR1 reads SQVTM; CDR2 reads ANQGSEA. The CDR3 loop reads CSVDTAGRGYTF. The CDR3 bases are TGCAGCGTTGATACGGCAGGGCGCGGCTACACCTTC. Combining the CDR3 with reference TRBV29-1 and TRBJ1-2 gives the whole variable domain SAVISQKPSRDICQRGTSLTIQCQVDSQVTMMFWYRQQPGQSLTLIATANQGSEATYESGFVIDKFPISRPNLTFSTLTVSNMSPEDSSIYLCSVDTAGRGYTFGSGTRLTVV.

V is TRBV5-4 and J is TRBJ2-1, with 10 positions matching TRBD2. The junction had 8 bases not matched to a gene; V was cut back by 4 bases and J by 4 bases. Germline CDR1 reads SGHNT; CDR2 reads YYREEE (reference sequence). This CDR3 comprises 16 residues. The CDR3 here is CASSTKSSGSYNEQFF. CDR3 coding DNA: TGTGCCAGCAGCACTAAGTCTAGCGGGAGTTACAATGAGCAGTTCTTC.

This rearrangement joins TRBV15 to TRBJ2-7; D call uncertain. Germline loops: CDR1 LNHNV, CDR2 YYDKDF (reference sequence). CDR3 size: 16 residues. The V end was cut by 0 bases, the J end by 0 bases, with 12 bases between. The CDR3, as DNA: TGTGCCACCAGCAGAGATCGGATAGCTGACTCCTACGAGCAGTACTTC. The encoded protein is CATSRDRIADSYEQYF.

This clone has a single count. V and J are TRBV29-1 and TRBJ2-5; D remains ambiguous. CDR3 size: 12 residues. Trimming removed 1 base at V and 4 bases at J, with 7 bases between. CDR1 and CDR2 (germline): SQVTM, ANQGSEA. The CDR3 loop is CSVEGSTETQYF. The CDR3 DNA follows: TGCAGCGTTGAAGGCAGTACAGAGACCCAGTACTTC.

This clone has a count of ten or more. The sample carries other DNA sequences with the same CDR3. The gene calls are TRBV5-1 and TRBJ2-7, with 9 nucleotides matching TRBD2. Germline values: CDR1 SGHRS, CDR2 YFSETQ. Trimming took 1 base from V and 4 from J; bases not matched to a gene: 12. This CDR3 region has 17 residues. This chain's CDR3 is CASSLMMTSGTNYEQYF. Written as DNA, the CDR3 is TGCGCCAGCAGCTTGATGATGACTAGCGGAACAAATTACGAGCAGTACTTC. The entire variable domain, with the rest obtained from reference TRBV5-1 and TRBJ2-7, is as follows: KAGVTQTPRYLIKTRGQQVTLSCSPISGHRSVSWYQQTPGQGLQFLFEYFSETQRNKGNFPGRFSGRQFSNSRSEMNVSTLELGDSALYLCASSLMMTSGTNYEQYFGPGTRLTVT.

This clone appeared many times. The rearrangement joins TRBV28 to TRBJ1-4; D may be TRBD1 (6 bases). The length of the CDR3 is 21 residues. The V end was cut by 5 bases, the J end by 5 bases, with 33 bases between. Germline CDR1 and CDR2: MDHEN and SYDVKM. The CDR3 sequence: CASSRLRLQGSFIRTNEKLFF. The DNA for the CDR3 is TGTGCCAGCAGTCGTTTGCGCCTACAGGGTTCATTTATCAGGACCAATGAAAAACTGTTTTTT.

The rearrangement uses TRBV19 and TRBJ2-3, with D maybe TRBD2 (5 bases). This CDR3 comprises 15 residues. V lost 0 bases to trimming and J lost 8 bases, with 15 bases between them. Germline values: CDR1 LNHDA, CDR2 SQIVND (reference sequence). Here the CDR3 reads CASSIDLASPRTQYF. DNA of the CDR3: TGTGCCAGTAGTATAGATCTAGCCAGCCCCCGTACGCAGTATTTT.

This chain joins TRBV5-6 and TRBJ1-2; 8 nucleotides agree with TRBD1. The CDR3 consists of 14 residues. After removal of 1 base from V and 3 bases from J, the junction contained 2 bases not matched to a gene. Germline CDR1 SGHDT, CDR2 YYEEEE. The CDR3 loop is CASSLNRGYYGYTF. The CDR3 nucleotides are TGTGCCAGCAGCTTGAACAGGGGGTACTATGGCTACACCTTC.

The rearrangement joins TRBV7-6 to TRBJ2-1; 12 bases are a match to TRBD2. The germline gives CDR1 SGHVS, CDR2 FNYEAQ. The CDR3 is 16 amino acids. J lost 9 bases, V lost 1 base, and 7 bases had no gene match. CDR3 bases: TGTGCCAGCAGCTTAGTGTCGACTAGCGGGAGCAGTGAGCAGTTCTTC. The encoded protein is CASSLVSTSGSSEQFF.

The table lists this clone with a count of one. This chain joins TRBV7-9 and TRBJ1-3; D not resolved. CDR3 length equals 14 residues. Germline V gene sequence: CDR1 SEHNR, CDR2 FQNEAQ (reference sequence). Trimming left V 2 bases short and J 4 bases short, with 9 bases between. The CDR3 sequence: CASSLTSPGNTIYF. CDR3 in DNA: TGTGCCAGCAGCTTAACGAGTCCAGGAAACACCATATATTTT.

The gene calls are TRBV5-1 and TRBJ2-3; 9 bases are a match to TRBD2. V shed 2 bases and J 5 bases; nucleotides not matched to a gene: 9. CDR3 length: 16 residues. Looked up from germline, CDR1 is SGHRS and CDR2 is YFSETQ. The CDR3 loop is CASSFPSGIVGDTQYF. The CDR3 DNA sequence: TGCGCCAGCAGCTTCCCTAGCGGGATAGTAGGAGATACGCAGTATTTT.

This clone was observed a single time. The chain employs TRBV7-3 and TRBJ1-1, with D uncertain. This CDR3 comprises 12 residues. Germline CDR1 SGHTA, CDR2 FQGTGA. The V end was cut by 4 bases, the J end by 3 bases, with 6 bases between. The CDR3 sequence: CASSYKDTEAFF. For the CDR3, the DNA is TGTGCCAGCAGCTATAAGGACACTGAAGCTTTCTTT.

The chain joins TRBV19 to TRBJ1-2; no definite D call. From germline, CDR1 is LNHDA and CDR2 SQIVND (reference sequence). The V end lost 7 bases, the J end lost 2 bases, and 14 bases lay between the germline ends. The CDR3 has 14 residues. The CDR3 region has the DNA TGTGCCAGTACCTTAACAGCAGTCAACTATGGCTACACCTTC. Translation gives CASTLTAVNYGYTF. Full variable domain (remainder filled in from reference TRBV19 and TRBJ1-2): DGGITQSPKYLFRKEGQNVTLSCEQNLNHDAMYWYRQDPGQGLRLIYYSQIVNDFQKGDIAEGYSVSREKKESFPLTVTSAQKNPTAFYLCASTLTAVNYGYTFGSGTRLTVV.

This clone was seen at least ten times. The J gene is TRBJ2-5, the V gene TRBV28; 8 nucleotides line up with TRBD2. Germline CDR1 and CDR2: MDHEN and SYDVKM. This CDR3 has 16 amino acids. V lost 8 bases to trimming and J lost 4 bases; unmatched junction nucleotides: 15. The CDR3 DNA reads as TGTGCCAGCTGTCCAGAGTGGCGGGAGGACGGAGAGACCCAGTACTTC. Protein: CASCPEWREDGETQYF.